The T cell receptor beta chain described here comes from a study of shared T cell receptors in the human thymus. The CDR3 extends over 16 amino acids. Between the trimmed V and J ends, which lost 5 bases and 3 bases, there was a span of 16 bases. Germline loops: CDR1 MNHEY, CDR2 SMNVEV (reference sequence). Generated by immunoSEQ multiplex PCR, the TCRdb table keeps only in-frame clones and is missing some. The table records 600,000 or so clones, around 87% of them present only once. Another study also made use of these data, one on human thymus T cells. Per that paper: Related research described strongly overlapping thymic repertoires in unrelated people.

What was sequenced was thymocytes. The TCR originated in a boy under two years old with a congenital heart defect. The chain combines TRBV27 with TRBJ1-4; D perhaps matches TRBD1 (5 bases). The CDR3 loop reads CASSPLRGMPNEKLFF. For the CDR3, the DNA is TGTGCCAGCAGTCCCCTCCGGGGGATGCCTAATGAAAAACTGTTTTTT.